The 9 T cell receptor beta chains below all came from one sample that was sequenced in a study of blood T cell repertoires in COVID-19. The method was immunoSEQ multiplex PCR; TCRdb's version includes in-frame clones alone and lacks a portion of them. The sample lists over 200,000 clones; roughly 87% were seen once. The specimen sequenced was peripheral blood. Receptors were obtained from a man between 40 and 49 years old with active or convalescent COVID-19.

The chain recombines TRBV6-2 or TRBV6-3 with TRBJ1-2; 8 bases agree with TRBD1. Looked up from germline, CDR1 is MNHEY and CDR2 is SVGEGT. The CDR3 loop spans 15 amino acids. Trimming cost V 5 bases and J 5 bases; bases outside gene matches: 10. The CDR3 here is CASSAFGTGDYGYTF. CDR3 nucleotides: TGTGCCAGCAGTGCTTTCGGGACAGGAGATTATGGCTACACCTTC.

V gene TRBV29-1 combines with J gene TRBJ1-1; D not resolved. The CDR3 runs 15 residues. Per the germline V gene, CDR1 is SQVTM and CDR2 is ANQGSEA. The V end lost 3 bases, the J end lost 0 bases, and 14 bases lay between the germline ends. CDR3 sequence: CSVDLSGLLNTEAFF. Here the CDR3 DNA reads TGCAGCGTTGATCTCTCCGGACTGCTGAACACTGAAGCTTTCTTT.

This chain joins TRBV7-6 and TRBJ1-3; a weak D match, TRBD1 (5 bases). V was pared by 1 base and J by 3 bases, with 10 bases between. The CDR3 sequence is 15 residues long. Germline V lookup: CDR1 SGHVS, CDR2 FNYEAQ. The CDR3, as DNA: TGTGCCAGCAGCTTAGGCCGCGGGGGTGGAAACACCATATATTTT. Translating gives CASSLGRGGGNTIYF. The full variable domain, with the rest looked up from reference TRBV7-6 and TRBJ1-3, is GAGVSQSPRYKVTKRGQDVALRCDPISGHVSLYWYRQALGQGPEFLTYFNYEAQQDKSGLPNDRFSAERPEGSISTLTIQRTEQRDSAMYRCASSLGRGGGNTIYFGEGSWLTVV.

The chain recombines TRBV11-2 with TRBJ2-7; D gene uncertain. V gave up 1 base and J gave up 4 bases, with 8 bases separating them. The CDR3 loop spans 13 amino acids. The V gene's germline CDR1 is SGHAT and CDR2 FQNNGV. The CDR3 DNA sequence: TGTGCCAGCAGCTTAGGGGCACAATACGAGCAGTACTTC. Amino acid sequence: CASSLGAQYEQYF. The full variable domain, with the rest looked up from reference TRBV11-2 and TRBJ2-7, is EAGVAQSPRYKIIEKRQSVAFWCNPISGHATLYWYQQILGQGPKLLIQFQNNGVVDDSQLPKDRFSAERLKGVDSTLKIQPAKLEDSAVYLCASSLGAQYEQYFGPGTRLTVT.

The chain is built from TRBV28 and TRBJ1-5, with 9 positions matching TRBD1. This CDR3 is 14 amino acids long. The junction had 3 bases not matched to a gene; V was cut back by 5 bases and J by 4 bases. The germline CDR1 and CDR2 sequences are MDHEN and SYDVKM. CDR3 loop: CASSQGQGNQPQHF. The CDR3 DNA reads TGTGCCAGCAGTCAGGGACAGGGAAATCAGCCCCAGCATTTT. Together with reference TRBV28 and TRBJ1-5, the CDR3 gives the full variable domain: DVKVTQSSRYLVKRTGEKVFLECVQDMDHENMFWYRQDPGLGLRLIYFSYDVKMKEKGDIPEGYSVSREKKERFSLILESASTNQTSMYLCASSQGQGNQPQHFGDGTRLSIL.

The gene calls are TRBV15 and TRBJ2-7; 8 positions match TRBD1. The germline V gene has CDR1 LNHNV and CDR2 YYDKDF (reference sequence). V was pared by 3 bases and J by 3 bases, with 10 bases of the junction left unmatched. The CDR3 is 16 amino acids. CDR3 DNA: TGTGCCACCAGCAGGGCCGGGACAGGTCCCATCTACGAGCAGTACTTC. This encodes CATSRAGTGPIYEQYF.

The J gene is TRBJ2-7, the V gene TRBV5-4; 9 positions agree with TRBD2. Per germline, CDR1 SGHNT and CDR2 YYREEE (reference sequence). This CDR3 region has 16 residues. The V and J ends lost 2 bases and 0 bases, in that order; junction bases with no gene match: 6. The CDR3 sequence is CASSLVGGRASYEQYF. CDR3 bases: TGTGCCAGCAGCTTAGTTGGCGGGAGGGCCTCCTACGAGCAGTACTTC.

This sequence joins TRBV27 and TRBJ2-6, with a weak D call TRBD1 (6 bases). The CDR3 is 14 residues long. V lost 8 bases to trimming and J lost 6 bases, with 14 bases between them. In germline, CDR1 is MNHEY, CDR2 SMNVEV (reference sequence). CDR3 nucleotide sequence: TGTGCCAGCGGGAGCAGGGGTGAGGCCAACGTCCTGACTTTC. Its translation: CASGSRGEANVLTF.

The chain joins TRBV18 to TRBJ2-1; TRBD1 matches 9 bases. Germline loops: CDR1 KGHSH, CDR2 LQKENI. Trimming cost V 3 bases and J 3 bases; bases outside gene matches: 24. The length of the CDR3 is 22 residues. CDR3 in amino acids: CASSPGQGRAAGPAPNYNEQFF. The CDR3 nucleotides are TGTGCCAGCTCACCGGGACAGGGAAGGGCAGCGGGCCCGGCGCCCAACTACAATGAGCAGTTCTTC.